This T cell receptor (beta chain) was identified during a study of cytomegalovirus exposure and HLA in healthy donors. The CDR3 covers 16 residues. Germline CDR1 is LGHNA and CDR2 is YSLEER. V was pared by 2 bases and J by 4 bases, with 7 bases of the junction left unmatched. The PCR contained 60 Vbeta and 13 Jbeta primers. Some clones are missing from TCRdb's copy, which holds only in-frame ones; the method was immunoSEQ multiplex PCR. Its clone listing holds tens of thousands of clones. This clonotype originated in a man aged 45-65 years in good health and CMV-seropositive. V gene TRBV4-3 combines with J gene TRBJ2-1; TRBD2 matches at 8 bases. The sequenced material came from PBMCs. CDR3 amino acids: CASSQRTSPTYNEQFF. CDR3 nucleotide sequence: TGCGCCAGCAGCCAACGGACTAGCCCAACTTACAATGAGCAGTTCTTC.